What follows are 25 T cell receptor beta chains derived from one specimen sequenced in a study of blood T cell repertoires in COVID-19. Sequenced by immunoSEQ multiplex PCR; TCRdb stores in-frame clones only, minus some. The repertoire holds about 120,000 clones, with around 89% as singletons. The sequencing sample was made of peripheral blood. The receptors were gathered from a human donor with acute or convalescent COVID-19. The donor label of this sample is uncertain.

This sequence joins TRBV4-2 and TRBJ2-3; TRBD2 aligns across 10 bases. V shed 0 bases and J 4 bases; nucleotides not matched to a gene: 13. Looked up from germline, CDR1 is LGHNA and CDR2 is YNFKEQ. The CDR3 totals 19 residues. CDR3 amino acids: CASSQDRWLAGDSSDTQYF. The CDR3 DNA sequence: TGTGCCAGCAGCCAAGATCGGTGGCTAGCGGGAGACTCCTCAGATACGCAGTATTTT.

This rearrangement joins TRBV7-9 to TRBJ2-7, with 12 bases lining up with TRBD2. V gave up 3 bases and J gave up 1 base; unmatched junction bases: 1. This CDR3 has 15 residues. CDR1 is SEHNR and CDR2 is FQNEAQ in the germline V gene (reference sequence). The CDR3 here is CASSFGLAGSYEQYF. The CDR3 DNA reads TGTGCCAGCAGCTTCGGACTAGCGGGATCCTACGAGCAGTACTTC.

This chain links TRBV12-2 with TRBJ2-4; TRBD1 reflects the table's D call only, with no check against the DNA. TRBV12-2 is termed a pseudogene. The CDR3 runs to 18 residues. The DNA for the CDR3 is TGTGCAAGTCGTACCTGGACAGGGGCTAACCCCGGCCAAAACATTCAGTACTTC. It encodes CASRTWTGANPGQNIQYF.

V is TRBV5-5 and J is TRBJ2-4; 8 nucleotides line up with TRBD2. The trim removed 0 bases at V and 5 bases at J, leaving 7 bases unmatched. In germline, CDR1 is SGHKS, CDR2 YYEKEE (reference sequence). CDR3 length: 16 amino acids. As DNA, the CDR3 is TGTGCCAGCAGCTTGGATGCGGGGGGTTATCAAAACATTCAGTACTTC. It codes for CASSLDAGGYQNIQYF.

This clone was seen a single time. J is TRBJ2-3 and V is TRBV6-2 or TRBV6-3, with a possible D match to TRBD2 (6 bases). The CDR3 is 13 residues long. From germline, CDR1 is MNHEY and CDR2 SVGEGT. V was trimmed by 4 bases and J by 1 base, leaving 6 bases between them. CDR3 DNA sequence: TGTGCCAGCAGTTGGGGGGGCACAGATACGCAGTATTTT. It is translated as CASSWGGTDTQYF.

The J gene is TRBJ2-7, the V gene TRBV6-1, with D possibly TRBD2 on 5 matching bases. Trimming left V 3 bases short and J 3 bases short, with 21 bases between. This CDR3 spans 17 amino acids. Germline V gene lookup returns CDR1 MNHNS and CDR2 SASEGT. In nucleotides, the CDR3 is TGTGCCAGCAGTGACCTAGGATGGTACGGCCGGGGCTACGAGCAGTACTTC. This translates into CASSDLGWYGRGYEQYF.

The genes are TRBV6-2 or TRBV6-3 and TRBJ1-4; D ambiguous. V lost 2 bases to trimming and J lost 3 bases, with 10 bases between them. The length of the CDR3 is 15 residues. Germline loops: CDR1 MNHEY, CDR2 SVGEGT. For the CDR3, the DNA is TGTGCCAGCAGTTACGGCGGGCTATCTAATGAAAAACTGTTTTTT. Residues: CASSYGGLSNEKLFF.

The chain has TRBV5-1 and TRBJ2-2; D gene uncertain. Germline CDR1 SGHRS, CDR2 YFSETQ. V lost 1 base and J lost 4, with 11 bases in between. The CDR3 length is 15 residues. CDR3 DNA: TGCGCCAGCAGCTTGTGGTTAGGAGCCACCGGGGAGCTGTTTTTT. It encodes CASSLWLGATGELFF.

This rearrangement joins TRBV11-2 to TRBJ2-7; possibly TRBD2 for D (7 bases). Between the trimmed V and J ends, which lost 5 bases and 5 bases, there was a span of 19 bases. The CDR3 length is 15 residues. Germline assignment: CDR1 SGHAT and CDR2 FQNNGV. The CDR3, as DNA: TGTGCCAGCAGCCCTAGGGGGGGCCCCTTGGACGAGCAGTACTTC. Protein sequence: CASSPRGGPLDEQYF.

V gene TRBV24-1 combines with J gene TRBJ1-6; D uncertain. V lost 4 bases to trimming and J lost 12 bases, with 18 bases between them. The CDR3 covers 15 residues. CDR1 is KGHDR and CDR2 is SFDVKD in the germline V gene. This CDR3 reads CATSDYSPPRQPLHF. CDR3 coding DNA: TGTGCCACCAGTGACTACTCCCCTCCCCGTCAACCCCTCCACTTT.

V and J are TRBV6-2 or TRBV6-3 and TRBJ2-2, with D possibly matching TRBD2 (5 bases). The germline V gene encodes CDR1 MNHEY and CDR2 SVGEGT. V was shortened by 6 bases and J by 5 bases, with 13 bases between the two germline ends. This CDR3 comprises 14 residues. CDR3 nucleotide sequence: TGTGCCAGCAGCCTCACGGGATATACCGGGGAGCTGTTTTTT. The encoded protein is CASSLTGYTGELFF.

This chain joins TRBV28 and TRBJ2-3; D is ambiguous. CDR3 length equals 17 residues. The V gene's germline CDR1 is MDHEN and CDR2 SYDVKM. V was clipped by 1 base and J by 0 bases, with 14 bases between them. CDR3 sequence (DNA): TGTGCCAGCAGTTTATTTCGGCGGAAGGCTAGCACAGATACGCAGTATTTT. As protein: CASSLFRRKASTDTQYF.

CDR3: CASRTGNQPQHF. The CDR3 DNA follows: TGTGCCAGCAGGACGGGGAATCAGCCCCAGCATTTT. The rearrangement uses TRBV28 and TRBJ1-5, with D unclear. There are 12 residues in the CDR3. The ends were cut back, 6 bases at V and 4 bases at J, with 7 bases in the middle. CDR1 MDHEN and CDR2 SYDVKM come from the germline V gene.

The chain employs TRBV6-1 and TRBJ2-3; D may be TRBD1 (7 bases). The CDR3 consists of 16 residues. V lost 2 bases to trimming and J lost 5 bases, with 17 bases between them. CDR1 is MNHNS and CDR2 is SASEGT in the germline V gene. The CDR3 coding sequence is TGTGCCAGCAGTGAATGGCAGGGGGGCCGGGGAGATACGCAGTATTTT. Its protein is CASSEWQGGRGDTQYF.

The chain couples TRBV28 to TRBJ1-1; TRBD1 agrees at 7 bases. The CDR3 runs 14 residues. Looked up from germline, CDR1 is MDHEN and CDR2 is SYDVKM. V trimming: 7 bases; J trimming: 1 base; junction bases outside the gene matches: 6. The CDR3 DNA reads TGTGCCAGCACCCTGGGACAGAAGAACACTGAAGCTTTCTTT. Amino acid sequence: CASTLGQKNTEAFF.

The CDR3 coding sequence is TGTGCCAGCAGCCAAATACAGGGCTATCAGCCCCAGCATTTT. It yields the protein CASSQIQGYQPQHF. The chain is built from TRBV7-8 and TRBJ1-5; possibly TRBD1 for D (6 bases). The CDR3 totals 14 residues. In germline, CDR1 is SGHVS, CDR2 FQNEAQ. Deletions cut 5 bases from V and 5 bases from J, with 13 bases between.

The chain uses TRBV9 and TRBJ1-2; 8 bases align to TRBD1. This CDR3 has 17 amino acids. J was trimmed by 7 bases and V by 3 bases; bases with no gene match: 17. Germline V gene data show CDR1 as SGDLS and CDR2 as YYNGEE. CDR3 loop: CASSASPDREEPFGYTF. In DNA form, the CDR3 reads TGTGCCAGCAGCGCTTCACCGGACAGGGAGGAACCTTTTGGCTACACCTTC.

The CDR3: CASRWDRGTEAFF. The CDR3 nucleotides are TGTGCCAGCAGGTGGGACAGGGGAACTGAAGCTTTCTTT. V is TRBV12-3 or TRBV12-4 and J is TRBJ1-1; 10 bases align to TRBD1. CDR3 size: 13 residues. V was clipped by 6 bases and J by 5 bases; unmatched bases: 3.

This chain connects TRBV5-1 to TRBJ2-7; D possibly corresponds to TRBD1 (5 bases). Trimming left V 5 bases short and J 6 bases short, with 18 bases between. CDR1 SGHRS and CDR2 YFSETQ come from the germline V gene. The CDR3 is 14 amino acids. CDR3 protein: CASRQGPFLGEQYF. The CDR3 nucleotides read TGCGCCAGCAGGCAGGGTCCATTCCTCGGCGAGCAGTACTTC.

J is TRBJ2-4 and V is TRBV28, with 7 positions matching TRBD2. V lost 3 bases and J lost 0; bases outside the gene matches: 2. Per the germline V gene, CDR1 is MDHEN and CDR2 is SYDVKM. The CDR3 runs 15 residues. In nucleotides, the CDR3 is TGTGCCAGCAGTTTGGGAGGGATAGCCAAAAACATTCAGTACTTC. Its protein product is CASSLGGIAKNIQYF.

The chain links TRBV6-2 or TRBV6-3 to TRBJ1-1; TRBD1 matches at 7 bases. This CDR3 has 15 residues. Germline-derived CDR1 and CDR2 are MNHEY and SVGEGT. V lost 0 bases to trimming and J lost 4 bases; unmatched junction nucleotides: 5. The CDR3 loop is CASSYSTGAGTEAFF. CDR3 bases: TGTGCCAGCAGTTACTCCACAGGGGCGGGCACTGAAGCTTTCTTT.

This chain joins TRBV4-1 and TRBJ2-3, with 7 bases lining up with TRBD1. The CDR3 sequence is 16 residues long. Germline loops: CDR1 MGHRA, CDR2 YSYEKL. V shed 2 bases and J 5 bases; nucleotides not matched to a gene: 10. In nucleotides, the CDR3 is TGCGCCAGCAGCCAATGGGCCGGGACAGCCGGAGATACGCAGTATTTT. This translates into CASSQWAGTAGDTQYF.

The chain links TRBV7-9 to TRBJ2-1; TRBD2 agrees at 10 bases. CDR1 and CDR2 (germline): SEHNR, FQNEAQ (reference sequence). CDR3 length: 16 amino acids. With 4 bases clipped from V and 4 bases from J, the junction kept 7 bases outside the gene matches. The CDR3 here is CASSSVLAGAYNEQFF. The CDR3 nucleotides read TGTGCCAGCAGCTCTGTGCTAGCGGGGGCTTACAATGAGCAGTTCTTC.

This clone was recorded once. The V and J genes are TRBV5-1 and TRBJ2-1; TRBD2 agrees at 10 bases. The V segment lost 2 bases and the J segment 5 bases; nucleotides outside the gene matches: 4. This CDR3 spans 15 amino acids. CDR1 SGHRS and CDR2 YFSETQ come from the germline V gene. CDR3 sequence reads: CASSFSLAGDNEQFF. The CDR3 DNA is TGCGCCAGCAGCTTTAGCCTAGCGGGAGACAATGAGCAGTTCTTC.

The gene calls are TRBV7-2 and TRBJ2-7, with 8 bases that match TRBD2. V dropped 9 bases and J dropped 3; count of bases not matched to a gene: 7. Germline CDR1 SGHTA, CDR2 FQGNSA. The CDR3 consists of 13 residues. The CDR3 nucleotides are TGTGCCAGTAAGCGGGGGCCAGACTACGAGCAGTACTTC. Encoded protein: CASKRGPDYEQYF.